This is a list of T cell receptor beta chains from one sample in a study of shared clonotypes between healthy human individuals. Measured with immunoSEQ multiplex PCR; TCRdb has only the in-frame clones, and not every one. The repertoire holds more than 2,000,000 clones, more than 90% seen once, with roughly 0.13% in the top ten. The sample consisted of naive CD4+ T cells sorted from blood. The receptors derive from a man younger than 35 in good health. The CDR3 runs from the conserved cysteine through the conserved F or W. A D gene is named only where the DNA matches it firmly. Clone size is given for some rows only: seen once, a few or many times, or a class if the clone is expanded.

d_call	v_call	j_call	clone_size	cdr3_aa	cdr3_nt
TRBD1	TRBV6-6	TRBJ2-7	-	CASSNQQGAGYEQYF	TGTGCCAGCAGCAACCAACAGGGGGCTGGGTACGAGCAGTACTTC
-	TRBV19	TRBJ2-7	-	CASSKTGYANEQYF	TGTGCCAGTAGTAAAACAGGGTACGCGAACGAGCAGTACTTC
TRBD1	TRBV2	TRBJ2-1	-	CASSVTGGSYNEQFF	TGTGCCAGCAGTGTGACAGGGGGCTCCTACAATGAGCAGTTCTTC
TRBD1	TRBV29-1	TRBJ2-5	-	CSVAGQAIGETQYF	TGCAGCGTTGCCGGACAGGCGATCGGAGAGACCCAGTACTTC
TRBD1	TRBV9	TRBJ1-3	-	CASSVEGQVKPGNTIYF	TGTGCCAGCAGCGTAGAGGGACAGGTAAAACCCGGAAACACCATATATTTT
-	TRBV18	TRBJ2-2	once	CASSPSMGELFF	TGTGCCAGCTCACCTTCAATGGGGGAGCTGTTTTTT
-	TRBV2	TRBJ1-3	-	CASSEAWGLISGNTIYF	TGTGCCAGCAGTGAAGCGTGGGGGCTAATCTCTGGAAACACCATATATTTT
-	TRBV25-1	TRBJ2-5	-	CASSPGGTPGGQETQYF	TGTGCCAGCAGTCCAGGGGGGACACCCGGGGGACAAGAGACCCAGTACTTC
-	TRBV7-2	TRBJ2-3	-	CASSPTSIYTQYF	TGTGCCAGCAGCCCTACTAGCATTTATACGCAGTATTTT
TRBD1	TRBV19	TRBJ1-4	few	CASGQANEKLFF	TGTGCCAGTGGACAGGCTAATGAAAAACTGTTTTTT
-	TRBV30	TRBJ1-4	once	CAWGPGPQNEKLFF	TGTGCCTGGGGGCCGGGACCTCAAAATGAAAAACTGTTTTTT
-	TRBV6-5	TRBJ2-3	-	CASSYSGRNTDTQYF	TGTGCCAGCAGTTACTCGGGGCGGAACACAGATACGCAGTATTTT
-	TRBV7-2	TRBJ2-5	-	CASSLALGRQETQYF	TGTGCCAGCAGCTTAGCTCTGGGACGGCAAGAGACCCAGTACTTC
TRBD2	TRBV7-3	TRBJ2-3	-	CASSPTRTRMDTQYF	TGTGCCAGCAGCCCAACCAGGACTAGGATGGATACGCAGTATTTT
-	TRBV12-5	TRBJ2-4	-	CASAPDVRAKNIQYF	TGTGCTAGTGCCCCGGACGTTCGAGCCAAAAACATTCAGTACTTC
-	TRBV30	TRBJ2-7	-	CAWSPPGTQRTYEQYF	TGTGCCTGGAGTCCACCGGGGACTCAAAGAACTTACGAGCAGTACTTC
-	TRBV11-2	TRBJ2-7	-	CASDRGAYEQYF	TGTGCCAGCGATAGGGGGGCTTACGAGCAGTACTTC
-	TRBV6-5	TRBJ1-5	once	CASSLGGSNQPQHF	TGTGCCAGCAGTCTGGGGGGGAGCAATCAGCCCCAGCATTTT
TRBD1	TRBV5-1	TRBJ2-7	-	CASSRATGQDAYEQYF	TGCGCCAGCAGCCGGGCAACGGGACAGGATGCCTACGAGCAGTACTTC
TRBD1	TRBV30	TRBJ1-1	few	CAWYRQGLGTEAFF	TGTGCCTGGTACCGACAGGGGCTGGGAACTGAAGCTTTCTTT
TRBD1	TRBV19	TRBJ1-1	-	CASMGQGKRTEAFF	TGTGCCAGTATGGGACAGGGAAAAAGAACTGAAGCTTTCTTT
TRBD1	TRBV29-1	TRBJ2-2	-	CSASPGQGNTGELFF	TGCAGCGCATCCCCGGGACAGGGGAACACCGGGGAGCTGTTTTTT